Listed below are T cell receptor beta chains from one sample, sequenced in a study of regulatory T cells in long-lasting Graves disease. TCRdb redid the calling of the multiplex PCR reads with MiXCR, one entry per CDR3 protein. This sample has 350,000 to 400,000 distinct CDR3 sequences, with 15% to 18% found just once. The specimen comprised peripheral blood mononuclear cells (PBMCs), sampled at new diagnosis, from a patient treated with antithyroid drugs. Source of these receptors: a female donor with Graves disease. Both conserved end residues are part of each CDR3. The order of the fields is D gene, CDR3 length, V gene, J gene, clone size, CDR3 protein, CDR3 DNA. A D gene is named only where the DNA matches it firmly. The size entry is marked missing in some rows and otherwise reads once, few, many or a size class.

>TRBD1|15|TRBV29-1|TRBJ1-1|many
CSVVPRQGMNTEAFF
TGCAGCGTTGTACCCAGACAGGGGATGAACACTGAAGCTTTCTTT
>.|13|TRBV7-6|TRBJ1-5|many
CASSLGEFQPQHF
TGTGCCAGCAGCTTGGGCGAGTTCCAGCCCCAGCATTTT
>.|14|TRBV20-1|TRBJ1-5|many
CSARTGQSNQPQHF
TGCAGTGCTAGGACAGGCCAAAGCAATCAGCCCCAGCATTTT
>.|14|TRBV9|TRBJ1-5|.
CASSGGGAGQPQHF
TGTGCCAGCAGCGGTGGGGGAGCTGGGCAGCCCCAGCATTTT
>TRBD2|14|TRBV20-1|TRBJ2-2|many
CSAGRDYNTGELFF
TGCAGTGCTGGAAGGGACTACAACACCGGGGAGCTGTTTTTT
>.|15|TRBV19|TRBJ1-5|many
CASSTNSNSNQPQHF
TGTGCCAGTAGTACCAACAGCAATAGCAATCAGCCCCAGCATTTT
>TRBD1|16|TRBV27|TRBJ2-2|.
CASSPTGGMNTGELFF
TGTGCCAGCAGCCCCACAGGGGGAATGAACACCGGGGAGCTGTTTTTT
>.|16|TRBV5-1|TRBJ1-1|many
CASSLAGLGLNTEAFF
TGCGCCAGCAGCTTGGCGGGACTTGGCCTGAACACTGAAGCTTTCTTT
>.|15|TRBV13|TRBJ1-3|few
CASRTTGSSGNTIYF
TGTGCCAGCAGGACGACCGGGAGCTCTGGAAACACCATATATTTT
>TRBD1|15|TRBV19|TRBJ2-6|.
CASSISGGDTNVLTF
TGTGCCAGTAGTATATCAGGGGGTGATACCAACGTCCTGACTTTC
>.|14|TRBV27|TRBJ2-2|many
CASSGRGGTGELFF
TGTGCCAGCAGTGGCCGAGGGGGGACCGGGGAGCTGTTTTTT
>TRBD2|12|TRBV29-1|TRBJ2-7|.
CSVDHGRDEQYF
TGCAGCGTTGACCACGGGAGGGACGAGCAGTACTTC
>TRBD1|15|TRBV30|TRBJ1-1|many
CAWGQGTPMNTEAFF
TGTGCCTGGGGACAGGGAACGCCAATGAACACTGAAGCTTTCTTT
>.|15|TRBV20-1|TRBJ1-5|many
CSAREKLRSNQPQHF
TGCAGTGCTAGAGAGAAACTTCGTAGCAATCAGCCCCAGCATTTT
>.|13|TRBV27|TRBJ1-2|many
CASSLSFSDGYTF
TGTGCCAGCAGTTTATCGTTTTCGGATGGCTACACCTTC
>TRBD1|15|TRBV7-9|TRBJ2-5|.
CASSFLTRTGETQYF
TGTGCCAGCAGCTTTCTGACCAGGACAGGAGAGACCCAGTACTTC
>TRBD2|17|TRBV7-9|TRBJ2-1|many
CASSPRLAEGSYNEQFF
TGTGCCAGCAGCCCAAGACTAGCGGAAGGCTCCTACAATGAGCAGTTCTTC
>.|14|TRBV28|TRBJ1-4|many
CASSSRRSYEKLFF
TGTGCCAGCAGCAGCCGACGGAGCTATGAAAAACTGTTTTTT
>.|12|TRBV10-2|TRBJ1-1|many
CASRGDSYEAFF
TGCGCCAGCAGGGGAGACAGTTATGAAGCTTTCTTT
>TRBD1|15|TRBV27|TRBJ2-3|many
CASSHRGIDTDTQYF
TGTGCCAGCAGCCACAGGGGTATAGACACAGATACGCAGTATTTT
>.|13|TRBV27|TRBJ2-7|many
CASSPPHSYEQYF
TGTGCCAGCAGTCCTCCGCACTCCTACGAGCAGTACTTC
>TRBD2|18|TRBV28|TRBJ2-3|many
CASSLPLTSGRAQDTQYF
TGTGCCAGCAGTTTACCCCTGACTAGCGGGAGGGCCCAAGATACGCAGTATTTT
>.|13|TRBV30|TRBJ2-1|many
CAWFIPGDNEQFF
TGTGCCTGGTTTATTCCGGGAGACAATGAGCAGTTCTTC
>.|11|TRBV10-3|TRBJ2-1|many
CAISDTREQFF
TGTGCCATCAGTGACACACGGGAGCAGTTCTTC
>TRBD1|17|TRBV5-5|TRBJ1-4|many
CASSLGPQGAANEKLFF
TGTGCCAGCAGCTTGGGGCCTCAGGGGGCGGCTAATGAAAAACTGTTTTTT
>.|15|TRBV5-5|TRBJ2-1|.
CASSLDSYSYNEQFF
TGTGCCAGCAGCTTGGACAGTTACTCCTACAATGAGCAGTTCTTC
>.|15|TRBV4-3|TRBJ1-4|many
CASSRSRVIDEKLFF
TGCGCCAGCAGCCGAAGCAGGGTGATTGATGAAAAACTGTTTTTT
>.|14|TRBV20-1|TRBJ2-3|many
CSASGGGVQDTQYF
TGCAGTGCGTCCGGGGGCGGGGTGCAAGATACGCAGTATTTT
>.|12|TRBV7-2|TRBJ2-1|few
CATEDSHNEQFF
TGTGCCACCGAGGACTCCCACAATGAGCAGTTCTTC
>.|14|TRBV30|TRBJ2-7|few
CAWSDGGTTYEQYF
TGTGCCTGGAGTGACGGCGGGACAACCTACGAGCAGTACTTC
>TRBD1|16|TRBV3-1|TRBJ1-5|.
CASSQGWDRLNQPQHF
TGTGCCAGCAGCCAAGGTTGGGACAGACTCAATCAGCCCCAGCATTTT
>TRBD1|15|TRBV12-3/TRBV12-4|TRBJ2-3|many
CASTADRGISDTQYF
TGTGCCAGCACCGCTGACAGGGGGATTTCAGATACGCAGTATTTT
>TRBD2|14|TRBV20-1|TRBJ2-2|many
CSALRLAGTGELFF
TGCAGTGCTCTAAGACTAGCGGGGACCGGGGAGCTGTTTTTT
>.|15|TRBV7-2|TRBJ1-2|many
CASSLFRSAGYGYTF
TGTGCCAGCAGCTTATTCAGGTCCGCGGGCTATGGCTACACCTTC
>TRBD1|18|TRBV7-3|TRBJ2-6|.
CASSPPDRSRSGANVLTF
TGTGCCAGCAGCCCCCCGGACAGGTCCCGCTCTGGGGCCAACGTCCTGACTTTC
>.|14|TRBV5-1|TRBJ1-1|many
CASSPPGRANEAFF
TGCGCCAGCAGCCCCCCCGGCAGAGCGAATGAAGCTTTCTTT
>.|16|TRBV11-3|TRBJ1-1|many
CASSWGSGRRSTEAFF
TGTGCCAGCAGCTGGGGTTCTGGGCGTAGGAGCACTGAAGCTTTCTTT
>TRBD2|21|TRBV28|TRBJ2-5|many
CASSPLGTSGKGLFPGETQYF
TGTGCCAGCAGTCCATTAGGGACTAGCGGGAAAGGTTTGTTTCCCGGAGAGACCCAGTACTTC
>.|13|TRBV9|TRBJ1-2|many
CASSAQGYRGYTF
TGTGCCAGCAGCGCTCAGGGGTATCGTGGCTACACCTTC
>TRBD1|13|TRBV30|TRBJ1-1|many
CAWDRVADTEAFF
TGTGCCTGGGACAGGGTAGCCGACACTGAAGCTTTCTTT